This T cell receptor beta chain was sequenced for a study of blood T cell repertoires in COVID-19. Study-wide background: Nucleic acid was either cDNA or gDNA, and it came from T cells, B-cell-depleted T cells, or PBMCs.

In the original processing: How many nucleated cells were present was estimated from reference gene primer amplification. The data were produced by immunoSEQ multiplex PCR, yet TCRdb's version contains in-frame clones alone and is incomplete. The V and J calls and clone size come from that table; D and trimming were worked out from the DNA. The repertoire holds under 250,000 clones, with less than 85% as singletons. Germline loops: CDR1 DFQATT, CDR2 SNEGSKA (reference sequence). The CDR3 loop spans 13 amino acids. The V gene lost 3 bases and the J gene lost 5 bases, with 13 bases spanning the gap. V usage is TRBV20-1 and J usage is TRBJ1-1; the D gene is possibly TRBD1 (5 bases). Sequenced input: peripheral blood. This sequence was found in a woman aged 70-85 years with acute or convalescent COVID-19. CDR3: CSASKPGITEAFF. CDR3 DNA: TGCAGTGCTAGTAAGCCAGGGATAACTGAAGCTTTCTTT.